This T cell receptor beta chain was found in a study of shared clonotypes between healthy human individuals. Background on the study: CD4 naive cells filled three plates per donor, CD4 memory three, CD8 naive two and CD8 memory one. Study-level results: It was the few donors that limited the genetic and exposure-history diversity represented.

In the case of this clone: The antigen is unknown.

All donors were Caucasian adults living in Nashville, Tennessee. Produced via immunoSEQ multiplex PCR; TCRdb's table is partial and in-frame only. Among about 1.1 million clones listed, 78% were seen once. This CDR3 is built from 15 residues. Germline lookup yields CDR1 SGHRS and CDR2 YFSETQ. V was pared by 5 bases and J by 1 base, with 12 bases between. The chain uses TRBV5-1 and TRBJ2-2; TRBD1 might be the D (5 bases). Input material: memory CD4+ T cells from PBMCs. Subset given: CD45RA-negative fraction. This sequence was found in a man younger than 35 in good health. Some clones in this sample may be carry-over from other donors' samples. The CDR3 coding sequence is TGCGCCAGCAGAGTCAGGGATTTGAACACCGGGGAGCTGTTTTTT. Translation gives CASRVRDLNTGELFF. The variable domain in full, completed from reference TRBV5-1 and TRBJ2-2, reads KAGVTQTPRYLIKTRGQQVTLSCSPISGHRSVSWYQQTPGQGLQFLFEYFSETQRNKGNFPGRFSGRQFSNSRSEMNVSTLELGDSALYLCASRVRDLNTGELFFGEGSRLTVL.